This T cell receptor (beta chain) was sequenced in a study of glioma-infiltrating T cells after dendritic cell vaccination. The V and J ends lost 0 bases and 10 bases, in that order; junction bases with no gene match: 10. Germline V gives CDR1 SGHTA, CDR2 FQGNSA. This CDR3 contains 15 residues. The table came from immunoSEQ multiplex PCR; TCRdb's copy has only in-frame clones and leaves some out. The data contain 50,000 to 55,000 clones, about 91% of them singletons. As for time point: after dendritic cell vaccination, including at tumor progression/relapse. This rearrangement joins TRBV7-2 to TRBJ1-2; 8 positions match TRBD1. The sequence was collected from a human donor with glioblastoma. Sequenced material: blood, taken after dendritic cell vaccination. The CDR3 is CASSLAQRTGRIYTF. The CDR3 nucleotides read TGTGCCAGCAGCTTAGCGCAAAGGACAGGGAGGATCTACACCTTC.